Following are 7 T cell receptor beta chains from one sample sequenced in a study of T cells in Graves' hyperthyroidism and ophthalmopathy. Amplification yielded TCR beta CDR3 regions, with RNA transcripts as the source. A first-round RT-PCR of the TCR CDR3 used the HTBI primer set. TCRdb called the multiplex PCR reads again in MiXCR, with one record for every CDR3 protein. Found here are about 570,000 distinct CDR3 sequences, about 43% of them singletons; the top ten hold about 20%. The sample was peripheral blood or thyroid tissue (not recorded which). Source of these receptors: an adult woman with Graves' disease, either hyperthyroidism or ophthalmopathy (not recorded which).

The V and J genes are TRBV29-1 and TRBJ1-1, with TRBD1 as a possible D gene (6 bases). V was trimmed by 7 bases and J by 3 bases, leaving 15 bases between them. Germline V CDR1 and CDR2: SQVTM, ANQGSEA. This CDR3 has 13 residues. CDR3 in DNA: TGCAGCGGGGGGGGGCAGTTTGACACTGAAGCTTTCTTT. Protein product: CSGGGQFDTEAFF.

The sample holds many counts of this clonotype. The rearrangement joins TRBV2 to TRBJ1-4, with D perhaps TRBD1 (6 bases). Per the germline V gene, CDR1 is SNHLY and CDR2 is FYNNEI. The CDR3 sequence is 15 residues long. V was pared by 4 bases and J by 0 bases, with 9 bases between. CDR3 DNA: TGTGCCAGCAGTGCAAACAGGGCAACTAATGAAAAACTGTTTTTT. Protein: CASSANRATNEKLFF.

This clonotype was counted ten times or more. The V call is TRBV7-8, the J call TRBJ1-5, with a tentative D call TRBD1 (5 bases). Trimming removed 5 bases at V and 0 bases at J, with 11 bases between. There are 15 residues in the CDR3. Germline V CDR1 and CDR2: SGHVS, FQNEAQ. The CDR3 sequence is CASSPSRASNQPQHF. The CDR3 DNA sequence: TGTGCCAGCAGCCCCAGCAGGGCTAGCAATCAGCCCCAGCATTTT. Based on the CDR3 plus reference TRBV7-8 and TRBJ1-5, the full variable domain is GAGVSQSPRYKVAKRGQDVALRCDPISGHVSLFWYQQALGQGPEFLTYFQNEAQLDKSGLPSDRFFAERPEGSVSTLKIQRTQQEDSAVYLCASSPSRASNQPQHFGDGTRLSIL.

The chain is built from TRBV19 and TRBJ1-1; no clear D gene. Germline values: CDR1 LNHDA, CDR2 SQIVND (reference sequence). The CDR3 has 14 amino acids. Trimming left V 7 bases short and J 0 bases short, with 12 bases between. The CDR3 protein is CASKERLVNTEAFF. The CDR3 coding sequence is TGTGCCAGTAAGGAACGTTTGGTGAACACTGAAGCTTTCTTT.

The rearrangement links TRBV20-1 to TRBJ1-5; 7 bases agree with TRBD1. Losses at the gene ends were 1 base for V and 2 bases for J; bases not matched to a gene: 5. The germline CDR1 and CDR2 sequences are DFQATT and SNEGSKA (reference sequence). The CDR3 length is 15 residues. The CDR3 protein is CSARAGGRRNQPQHF. Here the CDR3 DNA reads TGCAGTGCTAGAGCAGGGGGGCGCCGCAATCAGCCCCAGCATTTT.

This clonotype was picked up many times. The rearrangement joins TRBV12-3 or TRBV12-4 to TRBJ1-5; D is uncertain. Trimming stripped 3 bases from V and 2 bases from J, with 11 bases between. The CDR3 consists of 15 residues. CDR3 DNA: TGTGCCAGCAGTTTGGGTTTTAGCGGCAATCAGCCCCAGCATTTT. Translation gives CASSLGFSGNQPQHF.

The CDR3 DNA reads TGTGCCAGCAGTTACTCTGCGGGACTGCAGTACTTC. It is translated as CASSYSAGLQYF. V is TRBV6-6 and J is TRBJ2-7; tentatively, D is TRBD2 (6 bases). CDR3 length: 12 residues. Germline V gives CDR1 MNHNY, CDR2 SVGAGI (reference sequence). With 0 bases removed from V and 9 bases from J, the gap between germline ends came to 9 bases.